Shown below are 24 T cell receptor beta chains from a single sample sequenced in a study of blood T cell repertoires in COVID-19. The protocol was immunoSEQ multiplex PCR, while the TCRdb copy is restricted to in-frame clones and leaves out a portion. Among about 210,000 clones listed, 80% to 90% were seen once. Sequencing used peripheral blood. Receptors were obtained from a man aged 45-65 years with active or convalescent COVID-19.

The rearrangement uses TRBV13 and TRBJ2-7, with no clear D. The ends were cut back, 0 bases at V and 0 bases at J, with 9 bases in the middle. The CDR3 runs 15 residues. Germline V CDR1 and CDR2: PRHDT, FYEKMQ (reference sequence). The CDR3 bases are TGTGCCAGCAGCTTAGGCAGGTTAAGCTCCTACGAGCAGTACTTC. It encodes CASSLGRLSSYEQYF. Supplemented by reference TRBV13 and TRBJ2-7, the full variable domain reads AAGVIQSPRHLIKEKRETATLKCYPIPRHDTVYWYQQGPGQDPQFLISFYEKMQSDKGSIPDRFSAQQFSDYHSELNMSSLELGDSALYFCASSLGRLSSYEQYFGPGTRLTVT.

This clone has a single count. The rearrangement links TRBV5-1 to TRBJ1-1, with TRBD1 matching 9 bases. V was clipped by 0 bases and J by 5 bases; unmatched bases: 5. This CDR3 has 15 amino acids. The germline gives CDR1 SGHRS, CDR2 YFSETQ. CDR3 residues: CASSLVGQGRTEAFF. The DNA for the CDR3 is TGCGCCAGCAGCTTGGTGGGACAGGGAAGGACTGAAGCTTTCTTT.

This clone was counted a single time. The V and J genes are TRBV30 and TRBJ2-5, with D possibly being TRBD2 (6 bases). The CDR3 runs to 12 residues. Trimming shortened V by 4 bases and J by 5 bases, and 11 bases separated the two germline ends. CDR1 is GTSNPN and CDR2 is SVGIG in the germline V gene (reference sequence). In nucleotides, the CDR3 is TGTGCCTGGAAGCCAGGGAGGGAGACCCAGTACTTC. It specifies CAWKPGRETQYF.

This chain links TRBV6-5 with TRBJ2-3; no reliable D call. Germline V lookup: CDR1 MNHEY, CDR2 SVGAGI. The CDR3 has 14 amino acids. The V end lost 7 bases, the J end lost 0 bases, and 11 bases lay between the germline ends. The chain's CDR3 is CASTVLLSTDTQYF. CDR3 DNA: TGTGCCAGCACCGTACTGTTAAGCACAGATACGCAGTATTTT.

In nucleotides, the CDR3 is TGTGCCAGCAGCTACCCGACTACAGATACGCAGTATTTT. It translates to CASSYPTTDTQYF. The V and J genes are TRBV11-2 and TRBJ2-3, with unresolved D. CDR3 size: 13 residues. The V end lost 4 bases, the J end lost 3 bases, and 8 bases lay between the germline ends. CDR1 is SGHAT, CDR2 FQNNGV, per germline.

CDR3: CASSSMGQGQNTEAFF. The CDR3 DNA sequence: TGTGCCAGCAGCTCGATGGGACAGGGACAGAACACTGAAGCTTTCTTT. V is TRBV5-4 and J is TRBJ1-1, with 9 bases aligning to TRBD1. Losses at the gene ends were 3 bases for V and 1 base for J; bases not matched to a gene: 7. CDR3 size: 16 residues. CDR1 and CDR2 from the germline V gene are SGHNT and YYREEE (reference sequence).

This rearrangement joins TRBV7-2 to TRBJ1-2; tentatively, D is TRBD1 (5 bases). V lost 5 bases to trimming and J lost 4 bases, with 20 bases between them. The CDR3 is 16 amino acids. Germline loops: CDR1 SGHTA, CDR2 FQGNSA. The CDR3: CASSRDRGSMVYGYTF. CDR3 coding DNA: TGTGCCAGCAGCCGGGACCGGGGGTCTATGGTCTATGGCTACACCTTC.

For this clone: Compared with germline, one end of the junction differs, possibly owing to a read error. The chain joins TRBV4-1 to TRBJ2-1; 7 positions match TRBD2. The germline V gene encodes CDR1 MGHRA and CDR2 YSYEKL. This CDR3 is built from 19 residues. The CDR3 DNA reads TGCGCCCGCAGCCGGCGGCCCCCCGACGCGGGGGTTATTTACAATGAGCAGTTCTTC. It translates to CARSRRPPDAGVIYNEQFF.

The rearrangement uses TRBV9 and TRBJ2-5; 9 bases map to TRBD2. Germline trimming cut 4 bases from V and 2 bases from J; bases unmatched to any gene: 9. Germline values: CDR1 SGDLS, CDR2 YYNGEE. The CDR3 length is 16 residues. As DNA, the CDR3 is TGTGCCAGCAGCCCGCTAGCGGGACATCAGCAAGAGACCCAGTACTTC. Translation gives CASSPLAGHQQETQYF.

This CDR3 reads CASSATGLAPEETQYF. DNA of the CDR3: TGCGCCAGCAGCGCCACGGGACTAGCGCCGGAAGAGACCCAGTACTTC. The gene calls are TRBV5-1 and TRBJ2-5; 10 nucleotides align to TRBD2. Germline V gene lookup returns CDR1 SGHRS and CDR2 YFSETQ. After removal of 4 bases from V and 3 bases from J, the junction contained 9 bases not matched to a gene. The CDR3 loop spans 16 amino acids.

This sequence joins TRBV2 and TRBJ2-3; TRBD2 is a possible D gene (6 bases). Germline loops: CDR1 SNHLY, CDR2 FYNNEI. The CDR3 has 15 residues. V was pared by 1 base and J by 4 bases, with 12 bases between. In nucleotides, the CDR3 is TGTGCCAGCAGTGAAGGACTAGAACGGCCAGATACGCAGTATTTT. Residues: CASSEGLERPDTQYF.

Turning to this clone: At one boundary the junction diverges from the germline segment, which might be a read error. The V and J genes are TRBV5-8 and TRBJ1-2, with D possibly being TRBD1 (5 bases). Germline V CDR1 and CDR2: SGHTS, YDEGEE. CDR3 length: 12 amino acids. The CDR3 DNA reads TGTGCCAGCAGCTTGTCAGGGCCGACATCAAGTTTC. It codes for CASSLSGPTSSF.

The CDR3 sequence is CASSPGQGVHNEQFF. The CDR3 DNA reads as TGCGCCAGCAGCCCGGGACAGGGGGTACACAATGAGCAGTTCTTC. The V and J genes are TRBV4-1 and TRBJ2-1; 11 bases agree with TRBD1. Germline CDR1 and CDR2: MGHRA and YSYEKL. The CDR3 runs to 15 residues. J was trimmed by 5 bases and V by 4 bases; bases with no gene match: 4.

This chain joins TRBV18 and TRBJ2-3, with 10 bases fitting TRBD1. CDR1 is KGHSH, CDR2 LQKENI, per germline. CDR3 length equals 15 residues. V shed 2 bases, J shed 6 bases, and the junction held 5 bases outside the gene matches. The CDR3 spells CASSPGTGDGDTQYF. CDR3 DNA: TGTGCCAGCTCACCAGGGACAGGGGATGGGGATACGCAGTATTTT.

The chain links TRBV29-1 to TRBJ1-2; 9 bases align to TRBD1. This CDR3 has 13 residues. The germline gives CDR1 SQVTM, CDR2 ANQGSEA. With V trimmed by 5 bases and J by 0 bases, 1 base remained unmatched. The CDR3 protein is CSVRQGANYGYTF. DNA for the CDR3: TGCAGCGTTCGACAGGGGGCTAACTATGGCTACACCTTC.

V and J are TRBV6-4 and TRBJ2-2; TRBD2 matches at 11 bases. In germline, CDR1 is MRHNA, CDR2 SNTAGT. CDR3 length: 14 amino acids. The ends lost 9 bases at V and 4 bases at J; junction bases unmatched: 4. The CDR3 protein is CASTSGRTTGELFF. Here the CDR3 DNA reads TGTGCCAGTACTAGCGGGAGAACCACCGGGGAGCTGTTTTTT.

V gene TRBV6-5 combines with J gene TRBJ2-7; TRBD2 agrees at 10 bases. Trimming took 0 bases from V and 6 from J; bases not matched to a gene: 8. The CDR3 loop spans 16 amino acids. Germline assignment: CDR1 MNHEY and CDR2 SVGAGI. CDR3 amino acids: CASSYSRSGGASEQYF. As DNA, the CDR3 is TGTGCCAGCAGTTACTCGAGGAGCGGGGGGGCCTCCGAGCAGTACTTC.

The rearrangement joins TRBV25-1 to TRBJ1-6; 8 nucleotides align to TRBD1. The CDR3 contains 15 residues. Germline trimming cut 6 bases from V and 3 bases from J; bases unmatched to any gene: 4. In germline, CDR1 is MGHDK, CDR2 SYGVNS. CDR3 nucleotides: TGTGCCAGCAGACCACAGGGGGTCTATAATTCACCCCTCCACTTT. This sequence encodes CASRPQGVYNSPLHF. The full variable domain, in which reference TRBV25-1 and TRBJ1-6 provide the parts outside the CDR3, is EADIYQTPRYLVIGTGKKITLECSQTMGHDKMYWYQQDPGMELHLIHYSYGVNSTEKGDLSSESTVSRIRTEHFPLTLESARPSHTSQYLCASRPQGVYNSPLHFGNGTRLTVT.

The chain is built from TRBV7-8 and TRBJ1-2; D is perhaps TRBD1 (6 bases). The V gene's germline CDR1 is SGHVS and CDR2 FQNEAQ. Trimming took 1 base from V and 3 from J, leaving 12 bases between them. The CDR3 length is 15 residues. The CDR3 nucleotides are TGTGCCAGCAGCTTAGAATGGGGGCCCTACTATGGCTACACCTTC. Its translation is CASSLEWGPYYGYTF.

CDR3 region: CASSFPLAGANRDSYNEQFF. In DNA form, the CDR3 reads TGTGCCAGCAGTTTCCCTTTAGCGGGAGCAAATAGGGACTCCTACAATGAGCAGTTCTTC. The V call is TRBV28, the J call TRBJ2-1; TRBD2 agrees at 9 bases. CDR3 length: 20 amino acids. V trimming: 3 bases; J trimming: 0 bases; junction bases outside the gene matches: 15. Per germline, CDR1 MDHEN and CDR2 SYDVKM.

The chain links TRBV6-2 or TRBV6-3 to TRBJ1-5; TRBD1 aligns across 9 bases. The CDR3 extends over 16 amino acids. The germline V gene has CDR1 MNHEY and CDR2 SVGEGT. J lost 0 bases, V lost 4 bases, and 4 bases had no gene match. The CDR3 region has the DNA TGTGCCAGCAGTTTCCGGACAGGGGTTAGCAATCAGCCCCAGCATTTT. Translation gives CASSFRTGVSNQPQHF.

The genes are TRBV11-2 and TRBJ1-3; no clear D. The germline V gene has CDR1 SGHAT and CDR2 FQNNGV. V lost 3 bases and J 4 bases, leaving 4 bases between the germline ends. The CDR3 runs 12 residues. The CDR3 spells CASSLQGNTIYF. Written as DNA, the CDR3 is TGTGCCAGCAGCTTGCAGGGAAACACCATATATTTT.

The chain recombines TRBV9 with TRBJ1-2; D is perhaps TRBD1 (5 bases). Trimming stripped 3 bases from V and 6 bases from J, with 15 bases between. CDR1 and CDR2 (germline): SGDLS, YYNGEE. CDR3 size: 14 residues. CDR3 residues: CASSASWAGDGYTF. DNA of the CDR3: TGTGCCAGCAGCGCAAGTTGGGCGGGGGATGGCTACACCTTC. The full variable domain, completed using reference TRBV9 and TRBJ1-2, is DSGVTQTPKHLITATGQRVTLRCSPRSGDLSVYWYQQSLDQGLQFLIQYYNGEERAKGNILERFSAQQFPDLHSELNLSSLELGDSALYFCASSASWAGDGYTFGSGTRLTVV.

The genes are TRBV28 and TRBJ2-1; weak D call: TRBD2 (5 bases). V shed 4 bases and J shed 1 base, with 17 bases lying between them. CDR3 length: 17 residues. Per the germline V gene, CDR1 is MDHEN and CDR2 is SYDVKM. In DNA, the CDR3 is TGTGCCAGCAGTTCTCTCCTTGGCGGGCAGTCCTACAATGAGCAGTTCTTC. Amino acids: CASSSLLGGQSYNEQFF. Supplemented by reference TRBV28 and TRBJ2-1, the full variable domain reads DVKVTQSSRYLVKRTGEKVFLECVQDMDHENMFWYRQDPGLGLRLIYFSYDVKMKEKGDIPEGYSVSREKKERFSLILESASTNQTSMYLCASSSLLGGQSYNEQFFGPGTRLTVL.